The rows below give T cell receptor beta chains drawn from one sample of a study of T cells in Graves' hyperthyroidism and ophthalmopathy. TCRdb ran MiXCR on the multiplex PCR reads and lists one entry per CDR3 protein. Seen here are more than 550,000 distinct CDR3 sequences, approximately 15% observed once, and the top ten hold around 16%. Sequencing was done on a sample of blood. Receptor source: a man between 45 and 60 years old with Graves' hyperthyroidism. Each CDR3 is given with its conserved first and last residue. The D gene is left open where the match is weak. For some rows the clone size is stated as once, few or many, or as a class when expanded; others skip it.

v_call: TRBV25-1; clone_size: few; j_call: TRBJ2-2; d_call: -; cdr3_aa: CASSEYRAQAGELFF; cdr3_nt: TGTGCCAGCAGTGAATATAGGGCGCAGGCCGGGGAGCTGTTTTTT
v_call: TRBV5-1; clone_size: -; j_call: TRBJ1-1; d_call: -; cdr3_aa: CASSVSGFWSTGAFF; cdr3_nt: TGCGCCAGCAGCGTATCTGGGTTTTGGAGCACTGGAGCTTTCTTT
v_call: TRBV7-6; clone_size: many; j_call: TRBJ2-1; d_call: TRBD2; cdr3_aa: CASSRGTSSYNEQFF; cdr3_nt: TGTGCCAGCAGTAGGGGGACTAGCTCCTACAATGAGCAGTTCTTC
v_call: TRBV3-1; clone_size: -; j_call: TRBJ1-1; d_call: -; cdr3_aa: CASTSPLTRNTEAFF; cdr3_nt: TGTGCCAGCACCTCACCCTTGACGAGAAACACTGAAGCTTTCTTT
v_call: TRBV7-2; clone_size: many; j_call: TRBJ2-7; d_call: -; cdr3_aa: CASSKLGDTGYEQYF; cdr3_nt: TGTGCCAGCAGTAAATTGGGGGATACCGGTTACGAGCAGTACTTC
v_call: TRBV5-6; clone_size: many; j_call: TRBJ2-1; d_call: -; cdr3_aa: CASSLYFYEQFF; cdr3_nt: TGTGCCAGCAGCTTGTACTTCTATGAGCAGTTCTTC
v_call: TRBV20-1; clone_size: once; j_call: TRBJ2-7; d_call: TRBD1; cdr3_aa: CSASGGLGQASYEQYF; cdr3_nt: TGCAGTGCTAGCGGGGGATTGGGACAGGCCTCCTACGAGCAGTACTTC
v_call: TRBV12-3/TRBV12-4; clone_size: many; j_call: TRBJ1-2; d_call: -; cdr3_aa: CASSGEDSTYGYTF; cdr3_nt: TGTGCCAGCAGTGGGGAGGACAGCACCTATGGCTACACCTTC
v_call: TRBV28; clone_size: once; j_call: TRBJ2-7; d_call: -; cdr3_aa: CASSLWKGVFVHEQYF; cdr3_nt: TGTGCCAGCAGTTTATGGAAAGGGGTTTTTGTGCACGAGCAGTACTTC
v_call: TRBV6-1; clone_size: once; j_call: TRBJ2-4; d_call: TRBD2; cdr3_aa: CASTGPGLAAGWAKNIQYF; cdr3_nt: TGTGCCAGCACCGGACCGGGACTAGCGGCCGGATGGGCCAAAAACATTCAGTACTTC
v_call: TRBV12-3/TRBV12-4; clone_size: -; j_call: TRBJ2-1; d_call: -; cdr3_aa: CASSTGLNEQFF; cdr3_nt: TGTGCCAGCAGCACCGGGTTGAATGAGCAGTTCTTC
v_call: TRBV28; clone_size: -; j_call: TRBJ1-4; d_call: TRBD1; cdr3_aa: CASSSAAGGSGEKMFF; cdr3_nt: TGTGCCAGCAGCTCCGCGGCAGGGGGCTCGGGTGAAAAAATGTTTTTT
v_call: TRBV15; clone_size: -; j_call: TRBJ2-3; d_call: TRBD2; cdr3_aa: CATSRGTSGTDTQYF; cdr3_nt: TGTGCCACCAGCAGAGGGACTAGTGGCACAGATACGCAGTATTTT
v_call: TRBV28; clone_size: many; j_call: TRBJ1-2; d_call: -; cdr3_aa: CAIKGVYVYGYTF; cdr3_nt: TGTGCCATTAAGGGTGTCTATGTCTATGGCTACACCTTC
v_call: TRBV4-3; clone_size: -; j_call: TRBJ2-5; d_call: TRBD2; cdr3_aa: CASSQGQAGGTAQYF; cdr3_nt: TGCGCCAGCAGCCAGGGACAAGCGGGAGGAACGGCTCAGTACTTC
v_call: TRBV28; clone_size: many; j_call: TRBJ2-5; d_call: -; cdr3_aa: CASLDPRTQETQYF; cdr3_nt: TGTGCCAGCTTAGATCCCAGGACTCAAGAGACCCAGTACTTC
v_call: TRBV12-3/TRBV12-4; clone_size: few; j_call: TRBJ2-7; d_call: TRBD2; cdr3_aa: CASSFALAGVGEQYF; cdr3_nt: TGTGCCAGCAGTTTCGCCCTAGCGGGAGTAGGCGAGCAGTACTTC
v_call: TRBV18; clone_size: -; j_call: TRBJ2-3; d_call: -; cdr3_aa: CASSLKTGGTDTQYF; cdr3_nt: TGTGCCAGCTCCCTCAAGACAGGAGGCACAGATACGCAGTATTTT
v_call: TRBV27; clone_size: many; j_call: TRBJ1-5; d_call: -; cdr3_aa: CASRRQGTGNQPQHF; cdr3_nt: TGTGCCAGCAGGAGGCAGGGAACGGGCAATCAGCCCCAGCATTTT
v_call: TRBV6-5; clone_size: many; j_call: TRBJ2-3; d_call: -; cdr3_aa: CASSYSRTEQYF; cdr3_nt: TGTGCCAGCAGTTACTCCCGGACAGAGCAGTATTTT
v_call: TRBV27; clone_size: many; j_call: TRBJ2-1; d_call: TRBD2; cdr3_aa: CASSSSGRDNEQFF; cdr3_nt: TGTGCCAGCAGTTCTAGCGGGAGGGACAATGAGCAGTTCTTC
v_call: TRBV19; clone_size: -; j_call: TRBJ2-6; d_call: -; cdr3_aa: CASSIGARSGANVLTF; cdr3_nt: TGTGCCAGTAGTATAGGGGCACGATCTGGGGCCAACGTCCTGACTTTC
v_call: TRBV24-1; clone_size: many; j_call: TRBJ2-1; d_call: -; cdr3_aa: CATSESWQGRENEQFF; cdr3_nt: TGTGCCACCAGTGAGTCCTGGCAGGGGAGAGAAAATGAGCAGTTCTTC
v_call: TRBV6-2/TRBV6-3; clone_size: -; j_call: TRBJ2-3; d_call: -; cdr3_aa: CASSYSGPSYTDTQYF; cdr3_nt: TGTGCCAGCAGTTACTCAGGCCCGTCGTATACAGATACGCAGTATTTT
v_call: TRBV28; clone_size: -; j_call: TRBJ1-4; d_call: TRBD1; cdr3_aa: CASSLDRGKLFF; cdr3_nt: TGTGCCAGCAGTTTGGACAGGGGAAAACTGTTTTTT
v_call: TRBV7-2; clone_size: few; j_call: TRBJ1-2; d_call: -; cdr3_aa: CASSLDLENGYGYTF; cdr3_nt: TGTGCCAGCAGCTTAGATCTCGAGAACGGCTATGGCTACACCTTC
v_call: TRBV7-2; clone_size: many; j_call: TRBJ2-2; d_call: TRBD2; cdr3_aa: CASSLAPLGTSHRELFF; cdr3_nt: TGTGCCAGCAGCTTAGCGCCGCTGGGGACTAGTCACCGGGAGCTGTTTTTT
v_call: TRBV7-2; clone_size: many; j_call: TRBJ1-2; d_call: TRBD1; cdr3_aa: CASSSGTASYGYTF; cdr3_nt: TGTGCCAGCAGCTCCGGGACAGCTAGCTATGGCTACACCTTC
v_call: TRBV6-9; clone_size: -; j_call: TRBJ2-5; d_call: -; cdr3_aa: CASSYGGDIQETQYF; cdr3_nt: TGTGCCAGCAGTTACGGAGGGGACATACAAGAGACCCAGTACTTC
v_call: TRBV6-1; clone_size: few; j_call: TRBJ2-7; d_call: -; cdr3_aa: CASSGSREQYF; cdr3_nt: TGTGCCAGCAGCGGGAGTCGAGAGCAGTACTTC
v_call: TRBV9; clone_size: -; j_call: TRBJ2-3; d_call: TRBD2; cdr3_aa: CASSVDSGRSTDTQYF; cdr3_nt: TGTGCCAGCAGCGTAGATAGCGGGAGGAGCACAGATACGCAGTATTTT
v_call: TRBV12-3/TRBV12-4; clone_size: many; j_call: TRBJ1-2; d_call: TRBD1; cdr3_aa: CASRQDRGANYGYTF; cdr3_nt: TGTGCCAGCAGGCAAGACAGGGGAGCTAACTATGGCTACACCTTC
v_call: TRBV29-1; clone_size: -; j_call: TRBJ2-1; d_call: -; cdr3_aa: CSVVLHIDNGPYNEQFF; cdr3_nt: TGCAGCGTTGTTCTCCATATAGACAACGGCCCCTACAATGAGCAGTTCTTC
v_call: TRBV27; clone_size: many; j_call: TRBJ2-7; d_call: TRBD1; cdr3_aa: CASSTTGTGYEQYF; cdr3_nt: TGTGCCAGCAGTACAACCGGGACAGGGTACGAGCAGTACTTC
v_call: TRBV9; clone_size: -; j_call: TRBJ2-1; d_call: -; cdr3_aa: CASSVGGGPGGEQFF; cdr3_nt: TGTGCCAGCAGCGTAGGAGGGGGACCCGGAGGTGAGCAGTTCTTC
v_call: TRBV28; clone_size: many; j_call: TRBJ1-2; d_call: -; cdr3_aa: CASSLWSGTPYGYTF; cdr3_nt: TGTGCCAGCAGTTTATGGAGCGGGACGCCCTACGGCTACACCTTC
v_call: TRBV18; clone_size: many; j_call: TRBJ2-7; d_call: -; cdr3_aa: CASSPSVLSSYEQYF; cdr3_nt: TGTGCCAGCTCACCCTCGGTGTTGAGCTCCTACGAGCAGTACTTC
v_call: TRBV28; clone_size: many; j_call: TRBJ1-2; d_call: TRBD1; cdr3_aa: CASTRLDRGLGYTF; cdr3_nt: TGTGCCAGCACCCGGTTGGACAGGGGGTTAGGCTACACCTTC
v_call: TRBV27; clone_size: -; j_call: TRBJ1-1; d_call: -; cdr3_aa: CASSLTTDGNTEAFF; cdr3_nt: TGTGCCAGCAGTTTAACAACTGACGGGAACACTGAAGCTTTCTTT
v_call: TRBV6-9; clone_size: few; j_call: TRBJ2-1; d_call: TRBD2; cdr3_aa: CASSYRLAENYNEQFF; cdr3_nt: TGTGCCAGCAGTTATCGACTAGCGGAGAACTACAATGAGCAGTTCTTC
v_call: TRBV6-5; clone_size: few; j_call: TRBJ2-7; d_call: TRBD1; cdr3_aa: CASSSFETGNEQYF; cdr3_nt: TGTGCCAGCAGTTCCTTCGAGACAGGGAACGAGCAGTACTTC